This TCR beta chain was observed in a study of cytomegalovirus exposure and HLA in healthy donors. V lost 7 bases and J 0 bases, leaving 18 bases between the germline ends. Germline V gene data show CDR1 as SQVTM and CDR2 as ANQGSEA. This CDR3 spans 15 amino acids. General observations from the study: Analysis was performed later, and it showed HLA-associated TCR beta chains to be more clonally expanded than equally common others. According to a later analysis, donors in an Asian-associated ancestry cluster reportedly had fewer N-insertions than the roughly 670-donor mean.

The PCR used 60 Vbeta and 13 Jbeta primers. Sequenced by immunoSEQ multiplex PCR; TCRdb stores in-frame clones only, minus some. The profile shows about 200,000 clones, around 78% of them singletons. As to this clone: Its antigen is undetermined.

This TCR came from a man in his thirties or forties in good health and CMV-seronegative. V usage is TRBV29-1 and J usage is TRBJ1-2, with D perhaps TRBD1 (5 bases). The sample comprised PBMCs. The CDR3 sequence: CSAHPRQGTNYGYTF. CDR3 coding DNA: TGCAGCGCTCACCCAAGGCAGGGAACTAACTATGGCTACACCTTC.